The T cell receptor (beta chain) described here comes from a study of T-cell memory formation after mild COVID-19. Study-wide results and caveats: Day 15 to 85 contractors were CD4/CD8 balanced; later expanders leaned CD4+.

TCRdb analysed the 5' RACE reads with MiXCR anew, one entry per CDR3 protein. This table has 580,000 or so distinct CDR3 sequences, roughly a sixth appearing once. CDR3 size: 15 residues. V shed 3 bases and J 3 bases; nucleotides not matched to a gene: 4. Germline CDR1 KGHSH, CDR2 LQKENI. This clonotype has more than one count but fewer than ten. As yet, its antigen is unknown. The sample consisted of PBMCs or a T cell subset sorted from them (not recorded which). The rearrangement joins TRBV18 to TRBJ2-5, with TRBD1 matching 10 bases. The clonotype comes from an adult woman who had mild COVID-19 (a few samples of this study predate the infection). Cell type and time point are not known. In DNA, the CDR3 is TGTGCCAGCTCACCGGGACAGGGGATGAAAGAGACCCAGTACTTC. This gives the protein CASSPGQGMKETQYF. Using reference TRBV18 and TRBJ2-5 for the parts outside the CDR3, the full variable domain is NAGVMQNPRHLVRRRGQEARLRCSPMKGHSHVYWYRQLPEEGLKFMVYLQKENIIDESGMPKERFSAEFPKEGPSILRIQQVVRGDSAAYFCASSPGQGMKETQYFGPGTRLLVL.